The count of the clone carrying this T cell receptor (beta chain) is one. CDR1 and CDR2 (germline): MDHEN, SYDVKM. This CDR3 region has 17 residues. V was trimmed by 4 bases and J by 2 bases, leaving 20 bases between them. These data belong to a study of control samples from healthy donors and cancer patients. The method was immunoSEQ multiplex PCR; TCRdb's version includes in-frame clones alone and lacks a portion of them. Here the sample spans around 63,000 clones, more than 70% being singletons. This chain connects TRBV28 to TRBJ1-2; tentative D call: TRBD1 (6 bases). The clonotype was recovered from a woman between 50 and 59 years old with head and neck cancer. Sequencing used PBMCs. This chain's CDR3 is CASSSSGGGPSNYGYTF. The CDR3 DNA reads as TGTGCCAGCAGTTCCTCGGGTGGGGGGCCCTCAAACTATGGCTACACCTTC.